The present entry profiles one T cell receptor beta chain with its context. Its antigen is still unknown. The data are from a study of spatial heterogeneity in lung cancer. On the study more broadly: When follow-up PBMC samples existed, they were sequenced (at a median of about 2 years after resection).

Findings and caveats of the study: Tumor TCRs that were ubiquitous and expanded showed up in blood more at resection than follow-up.

The CDR3 runs 16 residues. Looked up from germline, CDR1 is SGHAT and CDR2 is FQDESV (reference sequence). The V end was cut by 5 bases, the J end by 5 bases, with 21 bases between. Stated time point: blood at routine non-recurrence follow-up after resection. Unsorted whole RNA of tumor, nontumor lung or frozen PBMC was sequenced. Carried by each TCR cDNA molecule was a unique molecular identifier. MiXCR was run by TCRdb on the 5' RACE reads, yielding one entry per CDR3 protein. The profile covers over 85,000 distinct CDR3 sequences, with approximately 19% appearing a single time and just over 20% taken by the ten largest.

The rearrangement joins TRBV11-1 to TRBJ2-5; tentatively, D is TRBD1 or TRBD2 (5 bases each). The sequencing here drew on PBMCs, taken at follow-up. The source is a male donor with early-stage non-small cell lung cancer. The CDR3 protein is CASSLGSQGRSETQYF. The CDR3 DNA follows: TGTGCCAGCAGCCTGGGGAGCCAGGGACGTTCGGAGACCCAGTACTTC. The whole variable domain, remainder taken from reference TRBV11-1 and TRBJ2-5, is EAEVAQSPRYKITEKSQAVAFWCDPISGHATLYWYRQILGQGPELLVQFQDESVVDDSQLPKDRFSAERLKGVDSTLKIQPAELGDSAMYLCASSLGSQGRSETQYFGPGTRLLVL.